This T cell receptor beta chain was profiled in a study of cytomegalovirus exposure and HLA in healthy donors. CDR3 length: 15 residues. Germline assignment: CDR1 MGHDK and CDR2 SYGVNS. V lost 4 bases, J lost 0 bases, and 10 bases lay in between. Notes on this clone: Its antigen is undetermined.

Both 60 Vbeta primers and 13 Jbeta primers went into the PCR. Measured with immunoSEQ multiplex PCR; TCRdb has only the in-frame clones, and not every one. The data show about 80,000 clones, around three quarters seen once. Whole-study findings and limits: A cluster of highly shared sequence variants was likely a sequencing artifact. Among TCR beta chains, those listed as cytomegalovirus-associated numbered around 180.

Sequencing was carried out using PBMCs. The chain employs TRBV25-1 and TRBJ1-5; D gene uncertain. The sequence came from a man in his thirties or forties in good health and CMV-seronegative. The CDR3 loop is CASSGTVHSNQPQHF. The CDR3 region has the DNA TGTGCCAGCAGTGGTACAGTTCATAGCAATCAGCCCCAGCATTTT.